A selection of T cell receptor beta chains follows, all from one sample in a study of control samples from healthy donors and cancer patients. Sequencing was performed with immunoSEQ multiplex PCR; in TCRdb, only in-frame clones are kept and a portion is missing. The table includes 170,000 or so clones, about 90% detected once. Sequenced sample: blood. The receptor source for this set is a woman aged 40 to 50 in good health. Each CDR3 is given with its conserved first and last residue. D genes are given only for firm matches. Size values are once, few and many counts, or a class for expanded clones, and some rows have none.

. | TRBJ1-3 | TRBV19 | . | CASSRHIQGPTTIYF | TGTGCCAGTAGTAGACACATACAGGGTCCGACCACCATATATTTT
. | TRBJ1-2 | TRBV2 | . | CASSDGGSNYGYTF | TGTGCCAGCAGTGACGGCGGATCTAACTATGGCTACACCTTC
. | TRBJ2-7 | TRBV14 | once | CASSPDWHEQYF | TGTGCCAGCAGCCCGGACTGGCACGAGCAGTACTTC
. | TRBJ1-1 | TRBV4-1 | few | CASSPGQFEAFF | TGCGCCAGCAGCCCTGGACAGTTTGAAGCTTTCTTT
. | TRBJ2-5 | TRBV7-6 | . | CASSKAAGETQYF | TGTGCCAGCAGCAAAGCGGCGGGGGAGACCCAGTACTTC
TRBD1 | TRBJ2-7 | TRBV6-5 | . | CASSYSMGTGPNEQYF | TGTGCCAGCAGTTACTCGATGGGGACAGGACCAAACGAGCAGTACTTC
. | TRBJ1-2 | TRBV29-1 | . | CSVPFEGITDGYTF | TGCAGCGTTCCGTTTGAGGGCATTACAGATGGCTACACCTTC
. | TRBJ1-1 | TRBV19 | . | CASSIGGAVMNTEAFF | TGTGCCAGTAGTATTGGTGGGGCAGTAATGAACACTGAAGCTTTCTTT
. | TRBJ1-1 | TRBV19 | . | CASRVGGDMNTEAFF | TGTGCCAGTCGGGTAGGGGGGGATATGAACACTGAAGCTTTCTTT
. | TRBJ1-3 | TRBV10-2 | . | CASGESSSGNTIYF | TGCGCCAGCGGCGAATCCAGCTCTGGAAACACCATATATTTT
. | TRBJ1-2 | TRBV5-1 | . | CASSLDSPNYGYTF | TGCGCCAGCAGCTTGGACAGCCCAAACTATGGCTACACCTTC
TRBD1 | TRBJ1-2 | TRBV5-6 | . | CASSYRDSNYGYTF | TGTGCCAGCAGCTACCGGGACAGCAACTATGGCTACACCTTC
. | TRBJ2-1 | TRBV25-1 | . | CASSELDGQGEQFF | TGTGCCAGCAGTGAATTAGACGGGCAAGGTGAGCAGTTCTTC
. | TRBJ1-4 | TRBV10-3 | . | CAISEVGENEKLFF | TGTGCCATCAGTGAGGTGGGGGAGAATGAAAAACTGTTTTTT
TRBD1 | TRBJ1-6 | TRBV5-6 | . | CASSLGTGNLSPLHF | TGTGCCAGCAGCTTAGGGACAGGGAACCTTTCACCCCTCCACTTT
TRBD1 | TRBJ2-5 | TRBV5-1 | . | CASLRTGEETQYF | TGCGCCAGCCTGAGGACAGGGGAAGAGACCCAGTACTTC
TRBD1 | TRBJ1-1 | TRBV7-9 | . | CASSPDGTGERRAFF | TGTGCCAGCAGCCCGGACGGGACAGGGGAGCGCAGAGCTTTCTTT
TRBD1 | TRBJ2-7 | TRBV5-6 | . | CASSRDSYEQYF | TGTGCCAGCAGCCGGGACAGCTACGAGCAGTACTTC
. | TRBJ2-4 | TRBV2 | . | CASSETSLAKNIQYF | TGTGCCAGCAGTGAAACCAGCCTAGCCAAAAACATTCAGTACTTC
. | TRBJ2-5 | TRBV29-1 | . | CSVGELQETQYF | TGCAGCGTTGGGGAATTACAAGAGACCCAGTACTTC
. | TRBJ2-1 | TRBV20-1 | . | CSASQTGSRNEQFF | TGCAGTGCTAGTCAGACTGGGAGCAGGAATGAGCAGTTCTTC
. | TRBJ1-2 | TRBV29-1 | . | CSVVGLSNYGYTF | TGCAGCGTTGTAGGGCTATCTAACTATGGCTACACCTTC
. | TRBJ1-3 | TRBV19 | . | CASSTRPGEGPAGNTIYF | TGTGCCAGTAGTACCCGCCCGGGAGAGGGCCCGGCTGGAAACACCATATATTTT
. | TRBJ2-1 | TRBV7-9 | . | CASSSTSAVEQFF | TGTGCCAGCAGCTCGACCTCAGCTGTAGAGCAGTTCTTC
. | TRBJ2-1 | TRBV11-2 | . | CASSPTAYNEQFF | TGTGCCAGCAGCCCGACCGCATACAATGAGCAGTTCTTC
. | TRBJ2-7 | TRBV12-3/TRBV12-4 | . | CASSLSPAHEQYF | TGTGCCAGCAGTTTATCGCCTGCCCACGAGCAGTACTTC
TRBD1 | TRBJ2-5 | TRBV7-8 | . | CASSFQGVETQYF | TGTGCCAGCAGCTTCCAGGGGGTGGAGACCCAGTACTTC
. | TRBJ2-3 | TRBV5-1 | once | CASSLNADTQYF | TGCGCCAGCAGCTTGAACGCAGATACGCAGTATTTT
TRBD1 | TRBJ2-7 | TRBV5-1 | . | CASSLEDRGKNEQYF | TGCGCCAGCAGCTTGGAGGACAGGGGAAAAAACGAGCAGTACTTC
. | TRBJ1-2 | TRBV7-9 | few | CASSLAGYGYTF | TGTGCCAGCAGCTTAGCAGGGTATGGCTACACCTTC
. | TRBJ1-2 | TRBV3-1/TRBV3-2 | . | CASGTGNYGYTF | TGTGCCAGCGGCACAGGGAACTATGGCTACACCTTC
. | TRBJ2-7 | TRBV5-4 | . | CASSVVGTVSYEQYF | TGTGCCAGCAGCGTTGTTGGGACCGTCTCCTACGAGCAGTACTTC
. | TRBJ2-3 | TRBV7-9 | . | CASSAIRDKYTDTQYF | TGTGCCAGCAGCGCAATCCGGGACAAATACACAGATACGCAGTATTTT
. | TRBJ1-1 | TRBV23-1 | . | CASRDGSEAFF | TGCGCCAGCAGGGACGGATCGGAAGCTTTCTTT
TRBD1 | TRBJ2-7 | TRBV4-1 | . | CASSLGQGLYEQYF | TGCGCCAGCAGCCTGGGACAGGGGCTATACGAGCAGTACTTC
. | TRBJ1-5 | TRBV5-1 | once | CASSPGGGLNQPQHF | TGCGCCAGCAGCCCTGGGGGGGGCCTCAATCAGCCCCAGCATTTT
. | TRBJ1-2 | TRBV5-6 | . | CASSLSGQGYGGYTF | TGTGCCAGCAGCCTGTCGGGGCAGGGGTATGGTGGCTACACCTTC
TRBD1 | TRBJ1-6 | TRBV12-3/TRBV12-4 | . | CASRGDSSLPLHF | TGTGCCAGCAGGGGGGACAGCAGTCTTCCCCTCCACTTT
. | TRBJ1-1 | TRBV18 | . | CASSPRSSGTEAFF | TGTGCCAGCTCACCACGGAGTTCAGGGACTGAAGCTTTCTTT
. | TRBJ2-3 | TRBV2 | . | CASSATGTHSGDTQYF | TGTGCCAGCAGTGCAACCGGGACGCACTCCGGAGATACGCAGTATTTT
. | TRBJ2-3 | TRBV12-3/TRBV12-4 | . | CASSDSDTDTQYF | TGTGCCAGCAGCGACAGTGACACAGATACGCAGTATTTT
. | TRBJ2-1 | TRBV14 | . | CASSQSWYSAVEQFF | TGTGCCAGCAGCCAATCGTGGTACTCAGCAGTTGAGCAGTTCTTC
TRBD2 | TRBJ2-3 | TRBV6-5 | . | CAGRAASGTDTQYF | TGTGCCGGAAGGGCGGCTAGCGGAACAGATACGCAGTATTTT
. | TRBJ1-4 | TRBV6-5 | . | CASSYGLSGEKLFF | TGTGCCAGCAGTTACGGCCTCTCGGGCGAAAAACTGTTTTTT
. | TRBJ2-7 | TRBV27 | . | CASSFRVTSEQYF | TGTGCCAGCAGTTTCCGGGTTACTTCTGAGCAGTACTTC
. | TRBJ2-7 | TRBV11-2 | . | CASKTGSYEQYF | TGTGCCAGCAAGACAGGTTCCTACGAGCAGTACTTC
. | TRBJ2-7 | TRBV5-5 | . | CASRRAGRDYEQYF | TGTGCCAGCCGACGCGCCGGCAGGGACTACGAGCAGTACTTC
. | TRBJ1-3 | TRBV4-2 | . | CASSQGMTLLSGNTIYF | TGTGCCAGCAGCCAAGGGATGACGTTACTATCTGGAAACACCATATATTTT
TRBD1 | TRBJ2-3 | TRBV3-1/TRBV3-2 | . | CASSVTGDGTDTQYF | TGTGCCAGCAGCGTAACAGGGGATGGCACAGATACGCAGTATTTT
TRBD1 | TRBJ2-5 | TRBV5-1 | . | CASSPNAGGETQYF | TGCGCCAGCAGCCCCAATGCAGGGGGAGAGACCCAGTACTTC
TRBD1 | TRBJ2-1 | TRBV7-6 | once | CASSFTGQTQFF | TGTGCCAGCAGCTTTACGGGACAGACACAGTTCTTC